The 8 T cell receptor beta chains reported below all come from one sample, sequenced in a study of T cells after posttransplantation cyclophosphamide. Treatment was busulfan-fludarabine conditioning, a marrow graft, and cyclophosphamide on days +3 and +4. The repertoire was sequenced with immunoSEQ multiplex PCR; TCRdb's copy has only in-frame clones and lacks some. The data show about 4,700 clones, about four fifths seen once. Sequences were derived from PBMCs, sampled after allogeneic stem cell transplant with posttransplant cyclophosphamide. These receptors were collected from a male patient between 45 and 59 years old who received an allogeneic stem cell transplant from a related donor and was CMV-positive. Among the T cells, some may be from the graft donor.

The chain uses TRBV5-6 and TRBJ2-5, with TRBD1 identical over 12 bases. Germline-derived CDR1 and CDR2 are SGHDT and YYEEEE. The length of the CDR3 is 15 residues. The trim removed 4 bases at V and 5 bases at J, leaving 6 bases unmatched. This chain's CDR3 is CASSAGTGGFETQYF. CDR3 nucleotide sequence: TGTGCCAGCAGCGCCGGGACAGGGGGCTTCGAGACCCAGTACTTC. Full variable domain (missing parts from reference TRBV5-6 and TRBJ2-5): DAGVTQSPTHLIKTRGQQVTLRCSPKSGHDTVSWYQQALGQGPQFIFQYYEEEERQRGNFPDRFSGHQFPNYSSELNVNALLLGDSALYLCASSAGTGGFETQYFGPGTRLLVL.

The chain employs TRBV5-4 and TRBJ2-5; D is possibly TRBD2 (6 bases). The V and J ends lost 3 bases and 7 bases respectively, with 10 bases between them. Germline CDR1 and CDR2: SGHNT and YYREEE (reference sequence). The CDR3 is 12 residues long. Here the CDR3 DNA reads TGTGCCAGCAGCTCAATGGGGGGGACCCAGTACTTC. It translates to CASSSMGGTQYF.

CDR3 nucleotide sequence: TGTGCCTGGGCCTCTAGCGGGAGTATGAATGAGCAGTTCTTC. Protein product: CAWASSGSMNEQFF. This rearrangement joins TRBV30 to TRBJ2-1; 10 bases are a match to TRBD2. The germline gives CDR1 GTSNPN, CDR2 SVGIG (reference sequence). V lost 5 bases and J lost 7; bases outside the gene matches: 8. This CDR3 contains 14 residues.

The chain links TRBV15 to TRBJ2-1, with 10 bases that match TRBD2. Germline CDR1 is LNHNV and CDR2 is YYDKDF (reference sequence). V lost 3 bases and J lost 2; bases outside the gene matches: 4. The CDR3 runs 16 residues. DNA of the CDR3: TGTGCCACCAGCAGGGGCCTAGCGGGAGCCTACAATGAGCAGTTCTTC. Translating gives CATSRGLAGAYNEQFF.

This chain connects TRBV13 to TRBJ2-7, with 10 bases fitting TRBD2. V dropped 5 bases and J dropped 2; count of bases not matched to a gene: 6. This CDR3 has 15 amino acids. Per germline, CDR1 PRHDT and CDR2 FYEKMQ (reference sequence). CDR3 DNA: TGTGCCAGCAGCAAACTAGCGGGGAACCCCTACGAGCAGTACTTC. Translating gives CASSKLAGNPYEQYF.

The rearrangement uses TRBV29-1 and TRBJ1-2, with 8 bases fitting TRBD1. The CDR3 totals 17 residues. Trimming removed 4 bases from V and 1 base from J; junction bases left unmatched: 14. Germline V CDR1 and CDR2: SQVTM, ANQGSEA. In nucleotides, the CDR3 is TGCAGCGTTGTTCATGCCCCCGGACAGGGCCGTAACTATGGCTACACCTTC. Its protein product is CSVVHAPGQGRNYGYTF. The full variable domain, completed using reference TRBV29-1 and TRBJ1-2, is SAVISQKPSRDICQRGTSLTIQCQVDSQVTMMFWYRQQPGQSLTLIATANQGSEATYESGFVIDKFPISRPNLTFSTLTVSNMSPEDSSIYLCSVVHAPGQGRNYGYTFGSGTRLTVV.

V and J are TRBV7-8 and TRBJ2-7, with TRBD2 as a possible D gene (5 bases). V shed 4 bases and J shed 4 bases, with 14 bases lying between them. This CDR3 has 14 amino acids. Germline loops: CDR1 SGHVS, CDR2 FQNEAQ. The CDR3: CASSSPGVRYEQYF. CDR3 nucleotide sequence: TGTGCCAGCAGCTCCCCCGGGGTTAGGTACGAGCAGTACTTC.

DNA of the CDR3: TGCGCCAGCAGCACGGTTGGCGGGGAGCTGTTTTTT. Amino acid sequence: CASSTVGGELFF. The chain joins TRBV5-1 to TRBJ2-2; D remains unclear. The CDR3 totals 12 residues. Trimming left V 4 bases short and J 7 bases short, with 8 bases between. Germline V CDR1 and CDR2: SGHRS, YFSETQ.